This T cell receptor (beta chain) was captured by sequencing in a study of cytomegalovirus exposure and HLA in healthy donors. This PCR relied on a set of 60 Vbeta primers and 13 Jbeta primers. The repertoire was sequenced with immunoSEQ multiplex PCR; TCRdb's copy has only in-frame clones and lacks some. The sample has about 200,000 clones, about 78% seen once. The clonotype was recovered from a male donor in good health and CMV-seronegative. Material: PBMCs.

CDR3 DNA: TGTGCCAGCGGGGGACAGGGACTCACCTACGAGCAGTACTTC. It is translated as CASGGQGLTYEQYF. This sequence joins TRBV28 and TRBJ2-7; 9 bases fit TRBD1. The V segment lost 8 bases and the J segment 2 bases; nucleotides outside the gene matches: 7. Germline lookup yields CDR1 MDHEN and CDR2 SYDVKM. CDR3 size: 14 residues.